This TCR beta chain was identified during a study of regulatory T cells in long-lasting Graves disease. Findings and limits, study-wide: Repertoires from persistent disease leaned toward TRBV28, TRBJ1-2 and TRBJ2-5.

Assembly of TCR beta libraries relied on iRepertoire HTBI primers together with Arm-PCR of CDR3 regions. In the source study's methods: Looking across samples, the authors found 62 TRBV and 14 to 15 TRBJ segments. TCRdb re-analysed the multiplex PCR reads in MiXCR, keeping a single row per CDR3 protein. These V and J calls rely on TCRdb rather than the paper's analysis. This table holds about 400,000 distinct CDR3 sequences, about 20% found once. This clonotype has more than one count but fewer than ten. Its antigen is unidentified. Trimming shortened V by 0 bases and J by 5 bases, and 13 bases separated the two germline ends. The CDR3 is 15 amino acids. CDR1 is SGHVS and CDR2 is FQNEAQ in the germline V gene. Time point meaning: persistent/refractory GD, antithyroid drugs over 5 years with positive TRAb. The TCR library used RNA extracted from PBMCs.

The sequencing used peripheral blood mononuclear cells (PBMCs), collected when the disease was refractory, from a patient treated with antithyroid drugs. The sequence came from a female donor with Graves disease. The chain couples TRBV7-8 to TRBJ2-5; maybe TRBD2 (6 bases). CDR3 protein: CASSLAGTLGETQYF. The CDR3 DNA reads TGTGCCAGCAGCTTAGCGGGGACTTTAGGGGAGACCCAGTACTTC.